This is a list of T cell receptor beta chains from one sample in a study of PD-1 blockade in classical Hodgkin lymphoma. Clones were read by immunoSEQ multiplex PCR, and TCRdb kept only the in-frame ones, dropping some. In the table there are about 46,000 clones, roughly 80% of which are singletons. The sequenced sample was peripheral blood mononuclear cells (PBMCs), obtained before the fourth cycle of nivolumab. These receptors were collected from a human donor with classical Hodgkin lymphoma. Each CDR3 is given with its conserved first and last residue. A D gene is named only where the DNA matches it firmly. The listing skips clone size in some rows; elsewhere it reads once, few, many or a size class.

clone_size: few; cdr3_length: 11; j_call: TRBJ1-1; v_call: TRBV2; d_call: .; cdr3_nt: TGTGCCAGCAGTCCGGGGTATGAAGCTTTCTTT; cdr3_aa: CASSPGYEAFF
clone_size: .; cdr3_length: 13; j_call: TRBJ1-1; v_call: TRBV6-5; d_call: TRBD1; cdr3_nt: TGTGCCAGCAGTTACGGACAGGGCTATGAAGCTTTCTTT; cdr3_aa: CASSYGQGYEAFF
clone_size: few; cdr3_length: 14; j_call: TRBJ2-7; v_call: TRBV6-5; d_call: .; cdr3_nt: TGTGCCACCGGGCCCCGAAAGTGGTCCTACGAGCAGTACTTC; cdr3_aa: CATGPRKWSYEQYF
clone_size: once; cdr3_length: 11; j_call: TRBJ2-7; v_call: TRBV5-5; d_call: .; cdr3_nt: TGTGCCAGCACCACGGTCGATTCGGAGTACTTC; cdr3_aa: CASTTVDSEYF
clone_size: .; cdr3_length: 14; j_call: TRBJ2-1; v_call: TRBV25-1; d_call: .; cdr3_nt: TGTGCCAGCAGTGATTTCTATACCGGGACGGAGCAGTTCTTC; cdr3_aa: CASSDFYTGTEQFF
clone_size: .; cdr3_length: 13; j_call: TRBJ2-7; v_call: TRBV6-1; d_call: .; cdr3_nt: TGTGCCAGCAGTGATCAAGGGCTAGCTGCGCAGTACTTC; cdr3_aa: CASSDQGLAAQYF
clone_size: .; cdr3_length: 16; j_call: TRBJ2-1; v_call: TRBV18; d_call: TRBD2; cdr3_nt: TGTGCCAGCTCACCGAGGGCTAGCGGGAGAGGTAATGAGCAGTTCTTC; cdr3_aa: CASSPRASGRGNEQFF
clone_size: .; cdr3_length: 14; j_call: TRBJ1-1; v_call: TRBV19; d_call: .; cdr3_nt: TGTGCCAGTAGTATGCGTGTGGAGAACACTGAAGCTTTCTTT; cdr3_aa: CASSMRVENTEAFF
clone_size: .; cdr3_length: 16; j_call: TRBJ2-7; v_call: TRBV11-1; d_call: TRBD2; cdr3_nt: TGTGCCAGCAGCCATAGGACTAGCGGGACCCCCTACGAGCAGTACTTC; cdr3_aa: CASSHRTSGTPYEQYF
clone_size: .; cdr3_length: 14; j_call: TRBJ1-3; v_call: TRBV10-3; d_call: .; cdr3_nt: TGTGCCATCAGTTCGGGACATACTGGAAACACCATATATTTT; cdr3_aa: CAISSGHTGNTIYF
clone_size: .; cdr3_length: 15; j_call: TRBJ1-1; v_call: TRBV28; d_call: .; cdr3_nt: TGTGCCAGCAGTCAACAGGGAGCCATGAACACTGAAGCTTTCTTT; cdr3_aa: CASSQQGAMNTEAFF
clone_size: .; cdr3_length: 16; j_call: TRBJ2-1; v_call: TRBV21-1; d_call: .; cdr3_nt: TGTGCCAGCAGCAATAGGACAGGGCGTGGCAACAATGAGCAGTTCTTC; cdr3_aa: CASSNRTGRGNNEQFF
clone_size: .; cdr3_length: 15; j_call: TRBJ2-1; v_call: TRBV28; d_call: .; cdr3_nt: TGTGCCAGCAGTCCGACTCGGAAGGGGTACAATGAGCAGTTCTTC; cdr3_aa: CASSPTRKGYNEQFF
clone_size: .; cdr3_length: 14; j_call: TRBJ2-2; v_call: TRBV12-2; d_call: .; cdr3_nt: TGTGCAAGTCGCTTAATGCGGGAGACCGGGGAGCTGTTTTTT; cdr3_aa: CASRLMRETGELFF
clone_size: .; cdr3_length: 16; j_call: TRBJ2-7; v_call: TRBV11-2; d_call: TRBD1; cdr3_nt: TGTGCCAGCAGCAGTACGACAGGGGCTCTCTCCTACGAGCAGTACTTC; cdr3_aa: CASSSTTGALSYEQYF
clone_size: .; cdr3_length: 15; j_call: TRBJ2-1; v_call: TRBV5-1; d_call: TRBD2; cdr3_nt: TGCGCCAGCAGCTTCGCGGGAGGGTCCTACAATGAGCAGTTCTTC; cdr3_aa: CASSFAGGSYNEQFF
clone_size: .; cdr3_length: 15; j_call: TRBJ2-1; v_call: TRBV6-1; d_call: .; cdr3_nt: TGTGCCAGCAGCCTTCAGGTGGGTGCCTACAATGAGCAGTTCTTC; cdr3_aa: CASSLQVGAYNEQFF
clone_size: .; cdr3_length: 12; j_call: TRBJ2-1; v_call: TRBV10-2; d_call: TRBD2; cdr3_nt: TGCGCCAGCAGTTGGACTAGCGCTGAGCAGTTCTTC; cdr3_aa: CASSWTSAEQFF
clone_size: .; cdr3_length: 19; j_call: TRBJ2-7; v_call: TRBV10-2; d_call: .; cdr3_nt: TGCGCCAGCAGTGACGGGGGGCGAGGGAGGCTAGCGCATACCTACGAGCAGTACTTC; cdr3_aa: CASSDGGRGRLAHTYEQYF
clone_size: .; cdr3_length: 17; j_call: TRBJ2-2; v_call: TRBV2; d_call: TRBD2; cdr3_nt: TGTGCCAGCAGTGATAAGCGGGAGGGGGGAAACACCGGGGAGCTGTTTTTT; cdr3_aa: CASSDKREGGNTGELFF
clone_size: few; cdr3_length: 15; j_call: TRBJ2-1; v_call: TRBV6-5; d_call: TRBD2; cdr3_nt: TGTGCCAGCAGTTATGCTAGCGGGGGCTACAATGAGCAGTTCTTC; cdr3_aa: CASSYASGGYNEQFF
clone_size: .; cdr3_length: 14; j_call: TRBJ1-2; v_call: TRBV5-8; d_call: .; cdr3_nt: TGTGCCAGCAGCAGGCGGGACGGCTCCTATGGCTACACCTTC; cdr3_aa: CASSRRDGSYGYTF
clone_size: .; cdr3_length: 14; j_call: TRBJ2-1; v_call: TRBV7-9; d_call: .; cdr3_nt: TGTGCCAGCAGCTTTCCTGAGGGCAGCAGTGAGCAGTTCTTC; cdr3_aa: CASSFPEGSSEQFF
clone_size: few; cdr3_length: 13; j_call: TRBJ1-2; v_call: TRBV7-9; d_call: .; cdr3_nt: TGTGCCAGCAGCTTACTCCCGGAGGCGGGCTACACCTTC; cdr3_aa: CASSLLPEAGYTF
clone_size: .; cdr3_length: 13; j_call: TRBJ2-5; v_call: TRBV5-8; d_call: .; cdr3_nt: TGTGCCAGCAGCTTTAAAAGTCAAGAGACCCAGTACTTC; cdr3_aa: CASSFKSQETQYF
clone_size: .; cdr3_length: 15; j_call: TRBJ1-2; v_call: TRBV7-2; d_call: TRBD1; cdr3_nt: TGTGCCAGCAGCTCATCGACAGGGGCTAACTATGGCTACACCTTC; cdr3_aa: CASSSSTGANYGYTF
clone_size: .; cdr3_length: 17; j_call: TRBJ2-4; v_call: TRBV11-2; d_call: TRBD2; cdr3_nt: TGTGCCAGCAGCCCGGGACTAGGGTCTTTAGCCAAAAACATTCAGTACTTC; cdr3_aa: CASSPGLGSLAKNIQYF
clone_size: once; cdr3_length: 13; j_call: TRBJ2-3; v_call: TRBV30; d_call: .; cdr3_nt: TGTGCCTGGAGTTACAGGGAGGCAGATACGCAGTATTTT; cdr3_aa: CAWSYREADTQYF
clone_size: .; cdr3_length: 12; j_call: TRBJ2-5; v_call: TRBV7-7; d_call: .; cdr3_nt: TGTGTTTCCACAGGCTTTGGAGAGACCCAGTACTTC; cdr3_aa: CVSTGFGETQYF
clone_size: .; cdr3_length: 14; j_call: TRBJ2-7; v_call: TRBV9; d_call: TRBD1; cdr3_nt: TGTGCCAGCAGCGTCGGGACAGGGCGGGGCGAGCAGTACTTC; cdr3_aa: CASSVGTGRGEQYF
clone_size: .; cdr3_length: 16; j_call: TRBJ2-1; v_call: TRBV14; d_call: .; cdr3_nt: TGTGCCAGCAGCCAAGAGAGGGGAACCCTCTCCAATGAGCAGTTCTTC; cdr3_aa: CASSQERGTLSNEQFF
clone_size: few; cdr3_length: 16; j_call: TRBJ2-4; v_call: TRBV7-2; d_call: TRBD1; cdr3_nt: TGTGCCAGCAGCTTAGGGGACAGGTCCTCCAAAAACATTCAGTACTTC; cdr3_aa: CASSLGDRSSKNIQYF
clone_size: .; cdr3_length: 17; j_call: TRBJ2-7; v_call: TRBV12-1; d_call: .; cdr3_nt: TGTGCCAGCACCCCAAAAACCAGGGGGCCGAGGAATAACGAGCAGTACTTC; cdr3_aa: CASTPKTRGPRNNEQYF
clone_size: .; cdr3_length: 14; j_call: TRBJ2-5; v_call: TRBV7-9; d_call: .; cdr3_nt: TGTGCCAGCAGCCATTCGACAGTGGCCGAGACCCAGTACTTC; cdr3_aa: CASSHSTVAETQYF
clone_size: .; cdr3_length: 17; j_call: TRBJ2-3; v_call: TRBV7-9; d_call: TRBD2; cdr3_nt: TGTGCCAGCAGCTTATACGGCGGGAGTTCTTGGACAGATACGCAGTATTTT; cdr3_aa: CASSLYGGSSWTDTQYF